This TCR beta chain was profiled in a study of T-cell reconstitution after alpha-beta-depleted transplantation in children. The TCRbeta library incorporated unique molecular identifiers. Each CDR3 protein is one row after TCRdb ran MiXCR on the PCR reads. The table shows 500,000 to 650,000 distinct CDR3 sequences, with approximately 12% occurring only once. On this clonotype itself: Its antigen remains unidentified.

Study-level points and caveats: Once a year had passed after transplant, T-cell counts and diversity came mostly from newly produced T cells. Some patients' high day-60 TCRbeta diversity was attributed to recipient cells surviving conditioning. Several hundred expanded graft clones reportedly gave rise to the alpha-beta T cells present about two months after transplant.

The germline CDR1 and CDR2 sequences are SGDLS and YYNGEE. The CDR3 runs to 16 residues. V was clipped by 3 bases and J by 2 bases; unmatched bases: 9. Here the sequenced sample was PBMCs, mostly from graft donor cells, taken 360 days after TCRalphabeta/CD19-depleted stem cell transplant. The V and J genes are TRBV9 and TRBJ2-7; 9 nucleotides line up with TRBD1. This clonotype was sampled from a male patient younger than 18 who had a stem cell transplant for acute myeloid leukemia, so the T cells may come from the graft donor. The CDR3 sequence is CASSGPTGQGAYEQYF. The CDR3 coding sequence is TGTGCCAGCAGCGGCCCCACGGGACAGGGCGCCTACGAGCAGTACTTC.